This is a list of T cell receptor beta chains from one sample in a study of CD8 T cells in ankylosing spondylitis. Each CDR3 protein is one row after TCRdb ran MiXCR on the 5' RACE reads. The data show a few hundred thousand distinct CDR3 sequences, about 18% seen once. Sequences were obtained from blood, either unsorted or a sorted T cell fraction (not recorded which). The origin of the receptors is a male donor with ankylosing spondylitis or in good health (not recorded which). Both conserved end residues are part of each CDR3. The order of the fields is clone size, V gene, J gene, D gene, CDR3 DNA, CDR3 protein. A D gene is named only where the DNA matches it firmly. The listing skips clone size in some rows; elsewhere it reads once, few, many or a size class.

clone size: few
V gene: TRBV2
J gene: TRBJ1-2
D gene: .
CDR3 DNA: TGTGCCAGCAGTGAAGGAGGCGGCGGCATGGGCTATGGCTACACCTTC
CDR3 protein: CASSEGGGGMGYGYTF

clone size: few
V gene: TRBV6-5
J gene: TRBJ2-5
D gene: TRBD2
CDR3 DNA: TGTGCCAGCAGTTTTCTAGCGGAGAAAGAGACCCAGTACTTC
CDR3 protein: CASSFLAEKETQYF

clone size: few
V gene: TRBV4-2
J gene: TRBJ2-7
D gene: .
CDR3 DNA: TGTGCCAGCAGCCACCCCCTAGCGTCCTACGAGCAGTACTTC
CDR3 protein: CASSHPLASYEQYF

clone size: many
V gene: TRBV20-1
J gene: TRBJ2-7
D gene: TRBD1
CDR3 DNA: TGCAGTGCTAGAGATCGGGACAGGGGCACCTACGAGCAGTACTTC
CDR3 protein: CSARDRDRGTYEQYF

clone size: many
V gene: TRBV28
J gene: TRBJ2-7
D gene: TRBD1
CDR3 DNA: TGTGCCAGCAGTACATCCCGGACAGGGGTGGCCTACGAGCAGTACTTC
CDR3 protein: CASSTSRTGVAYEQYF

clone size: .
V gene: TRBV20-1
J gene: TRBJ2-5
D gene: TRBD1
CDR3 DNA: TGCAGTGCTAGAGATCACAGGGGGACCATAGAGACCCAGTACTTC
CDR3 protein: CSARDHRGTIETQYF

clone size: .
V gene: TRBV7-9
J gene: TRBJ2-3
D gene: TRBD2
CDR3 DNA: TGTGCCAGCACCGGGACTAGCGACACAGATACGCAGTATTTT
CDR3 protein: CASTGTSDTDTQYF

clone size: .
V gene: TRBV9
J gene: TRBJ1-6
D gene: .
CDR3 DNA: TGTGCCAGCAGCGTAGAAGGGGGAGGTAATTCACCCCTCCACTTT
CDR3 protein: CASSVEGGGNSPLHF

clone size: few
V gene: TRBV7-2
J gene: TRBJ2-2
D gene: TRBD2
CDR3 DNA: TGTGCCAGCAGCCACGGACTAGCGGGAGACACCGGGGAGCTGTTTTTT
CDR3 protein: CASSHGLAGDTGELFF

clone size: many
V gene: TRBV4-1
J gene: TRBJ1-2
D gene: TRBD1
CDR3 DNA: TGCGCCAGCAGCCAAGTTTACCCCGAGACAGGGAGAGGCTACACCTTC
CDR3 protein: CASSQVYPETGRGYTF

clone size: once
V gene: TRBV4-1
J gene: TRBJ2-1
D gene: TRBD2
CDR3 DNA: TGCGCCAGCAGCCAGGGGACTAGCGGAACATACAATGAGCAGTTCTTC
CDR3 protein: CASSQGTSGTYNEQFF

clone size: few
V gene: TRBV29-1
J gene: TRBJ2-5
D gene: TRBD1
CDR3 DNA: TGCAGCGCCCAGGGACAGGGGGCTACGAAGACCCAGTACTTC
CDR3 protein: CSAQGQGATKTQYF

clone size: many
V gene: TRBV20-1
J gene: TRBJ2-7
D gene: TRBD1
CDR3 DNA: TGCAGTGCTAGTAAACAGGGGGCGACCGAGCAGTACTTC
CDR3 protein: CSASKQGATEQYF

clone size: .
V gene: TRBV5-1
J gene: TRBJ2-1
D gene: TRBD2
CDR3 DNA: TGCGCCAGCAGCTTGACGAGCGGGAGCGGGTATAATGAGCAGTTCTTC
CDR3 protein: CASSLTSGSGYNEQFF

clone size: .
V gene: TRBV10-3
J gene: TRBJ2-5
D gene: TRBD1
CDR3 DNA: TGTGCCATCGCGACAGGGGGCGAGGAGACCCAGTACTTC
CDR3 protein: CAIATGGEETQYF

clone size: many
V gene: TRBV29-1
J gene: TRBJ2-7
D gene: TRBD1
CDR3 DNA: TGCAGCGTTGAAGGGACAGGGGAGTCCTACGAGCAGTACTTC
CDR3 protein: CSVEGTGESYEQYF

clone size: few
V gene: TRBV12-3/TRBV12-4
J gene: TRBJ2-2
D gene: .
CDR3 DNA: TGTGCCAGCACTTCCTGGGGTAGCGGTGAAGGGGAGCTGTTTTTT
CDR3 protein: CASTSWGSGEGELFF

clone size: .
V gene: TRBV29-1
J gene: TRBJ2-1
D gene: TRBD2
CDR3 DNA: TGCAGCGTTACGGGACTAGGCGTTGAGCAGTTCTTC
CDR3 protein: CSVTGLGVEQFF

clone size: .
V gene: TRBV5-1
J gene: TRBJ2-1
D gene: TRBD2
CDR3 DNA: TGCGCCAGCAGCTCGCCCCCGGGACTAGCGGGAGTTAGTGAGCAGTTCTTC
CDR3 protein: CASSSPPGLAGVSEQFF

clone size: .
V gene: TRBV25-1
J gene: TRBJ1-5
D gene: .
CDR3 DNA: TGTGCCAGCAGTGAAACAGGATCCAATCAGCCCCAGCATTTT
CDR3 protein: CASSETGSNQPQHF

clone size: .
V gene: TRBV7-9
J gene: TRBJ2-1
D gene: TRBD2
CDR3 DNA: TGTGCCAGCAGCTTAGTCTTGGCGGGAGGGCCTTATGAGCAGTTCTTC
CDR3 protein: CASSLVLAGGPYEQFF

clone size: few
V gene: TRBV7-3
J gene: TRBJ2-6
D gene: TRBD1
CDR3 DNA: TGTGCCAGCAGCTTAGGGAGACAGGGGGCTGGGGCCAACGTCCTGACTTTC
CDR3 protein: CASSLGRQGAGANVLTF

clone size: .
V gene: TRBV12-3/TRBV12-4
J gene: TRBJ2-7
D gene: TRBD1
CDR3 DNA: TGTGCCAGCAGTTTACCGGACAGGGGAGGCGAGCAGTACTTC
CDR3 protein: CASSLPDRGGEQYF

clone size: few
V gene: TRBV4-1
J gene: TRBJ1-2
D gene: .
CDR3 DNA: TGCGCCAGCAGCTCCTATCCCGACGCTAACTATGGCTACACCTTC
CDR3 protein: CASSSYPDANYGYTF

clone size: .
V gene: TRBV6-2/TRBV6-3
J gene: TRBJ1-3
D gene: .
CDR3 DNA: TGTGCCAGCAGTTACCCCCCCGGCTCTGGAAACACCATATATTTT
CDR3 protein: CASSYPPGSGNTIYF

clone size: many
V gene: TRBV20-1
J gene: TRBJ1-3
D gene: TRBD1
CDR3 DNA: TGCAGTGCTAGAGATGGGACAGGGGGCGAAAACACCATATATTTT
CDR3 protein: CSARDGTGGENTIYF

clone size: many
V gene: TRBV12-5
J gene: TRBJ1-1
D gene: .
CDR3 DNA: TGTGCTAGTGGTTTGGATGTGAACACTGAAGCTTTCTTT
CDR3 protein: CASGLDVNTEAFF

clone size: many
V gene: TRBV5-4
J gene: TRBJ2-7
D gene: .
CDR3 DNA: TGTGCCAGCAGCGCCGGGTCCACCTACGAGCAGTACTTC
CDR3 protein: CASSAGSTYEQYF

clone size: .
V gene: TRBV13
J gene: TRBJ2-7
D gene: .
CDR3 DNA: TGTGCCAGCAGCTTACTTTCCGGCGAGCAGTACTTC
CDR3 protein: CASSLLSGEQYF

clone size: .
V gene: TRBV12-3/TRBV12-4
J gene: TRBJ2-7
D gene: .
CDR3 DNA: TGTGCCAGCAGTCACACAGGGGAGGAAGAGCAGTACTTC
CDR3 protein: CASSHTGEEEQYF

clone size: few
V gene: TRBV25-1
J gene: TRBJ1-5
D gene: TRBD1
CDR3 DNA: TGTGCCAGCAGTGACTCCAACAGGGGGCTCAATCAGCCCCAGCATTTT
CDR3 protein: CASSDSNRGLNQPQHF

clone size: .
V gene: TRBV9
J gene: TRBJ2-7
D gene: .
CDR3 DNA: TGTGCCAGCAGCGTAGCTACGGAGGGACTCACCTACGAGCAGTACTTC
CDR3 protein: CASSVATEGLTYEQYF

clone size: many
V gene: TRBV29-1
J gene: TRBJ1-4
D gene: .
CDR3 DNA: TGCAGCGCCCAAAGATCTACTGAAAAACTGTTTTTT
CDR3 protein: CSAQRSTEKLFF

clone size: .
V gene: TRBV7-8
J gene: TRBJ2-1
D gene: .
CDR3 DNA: TGTGCCAGCAGCTTAGAGACGGGCAATGAGCAGTTCTTC
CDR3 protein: CASSLETGNEQFF

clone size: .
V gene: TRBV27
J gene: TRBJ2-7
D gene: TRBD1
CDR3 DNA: TGTGCCAGCAGTGGAGGGGACAGGCCTTCCTACGAGCAGTACTTC
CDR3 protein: CASSGGDRPSYEQYF

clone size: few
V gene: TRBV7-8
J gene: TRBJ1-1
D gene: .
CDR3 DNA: TGTGCCAGCAGCCATGCCCAGAGGAACACTGAAGCTTTCTTT
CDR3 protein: CASSHAQRNTEAFF

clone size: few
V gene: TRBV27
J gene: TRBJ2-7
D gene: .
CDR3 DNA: TGTGCCAGCAGTTTACAGGGGTTTGGTTACGAGCAGTACTTC
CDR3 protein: CASSLQGFGYEQYF

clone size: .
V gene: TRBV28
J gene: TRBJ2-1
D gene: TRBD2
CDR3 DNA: TGTGCCAGCAGTACGCCCCGGACTAGCGGGGGATACAATGAGCAGTTCTTC
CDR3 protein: CASSTPRTSGGYNEQFF

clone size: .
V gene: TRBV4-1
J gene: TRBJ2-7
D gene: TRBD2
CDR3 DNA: TGCGCCAGCAGCCAAGATAGCCAGGGAGGGAAAAACGAGCAGTACTTC
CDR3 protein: CASSQDSQGGKNEQYF

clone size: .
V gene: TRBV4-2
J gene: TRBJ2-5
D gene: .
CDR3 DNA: TGTGCCAGCAGCCAAGATCTGAGATCCCAAGAGACCCAGTACTTC
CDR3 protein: CASSQDLRSQETQYF